This entry is about one T cell receptor beta chain. CDR3 length: 15 amino acids. The germline gives CDR1 SGHVS, CDR2 FNYEAQ. V shed 1 base and J 2 bases; nucleotides not matched to a gene: 3. This sample was taken from a study of blood T cell repertoires in COVID-19. TCRdb's table, derived via immunoSEQ multiplex PCR, lists solely in-frame clones and lacks some. This table holds under 500,000 clones, over 75% found once. This sequence was found in a man aged 30 to 39 who had recovered from COVID-19. Sample: PBMCs or T cells enriched from blood (not recorded which). The V call is TRBV7-6, the J call TRBJ2-3, with TRBD1 matching over 7 bases. The CDR3 DNA reads TGTGCCAGCAGCTTAGGGGACAGAGACACAGATACGCAGTATTTT. Residues: CASSLGDRDTDTQYF.